The text below deals with one TCR beta chain. Its target is unknown. The sample belongs to a study of T-cell memory formation after mild COVID-19. The overall study: Largely, the TCR clusters proved donor specific. Overall study findings and caveats: Among CD4+ contracting clones, most were CM and EM, and CD8+ ones EMRA.

Germline-derived CDR1 and CDR2 are DFQATT and SNEGSKA (reference sequence). The V segment lost 5 bases and the J segment 2 bases; nucleotides outside the gene matches: 12. The CDR3 spans 16 residues. Via MiXCR, TCRdb re-called the 5' RACE reads, giving one row per CDR3 protein. The sample comprises approximately 300,000 distinct CDR3 sequences, approximately 19% of which are singletons, and 21% rests with the top ten. The source of this sequence is a man aged 18 to 29 who had mild COVID-19 (a few samples of this study predate the infection). Cell type and time point are not known. The rearrangement joins TRBV20-1 to TRBJ2-3, with 8 nucleotides matching TRBD2. The sample consisted of PBMCs or a T cell subset sorted from them (not recorded which). CDR3 sequence: CSAPRGGYSLTDTQYF. DNA for the CDR3: TGCAGTGCTCCTCGGGGGGGCTATTCCCTCACAGATACGCAGTATTTT.